This T cell receptor beta chain was retrieved from a study of blood T cell repertoires in COVID-19. Study overall: Some COVID-19 samples were acute and others convalescent; all came from the United States, Italy and Spain.

In the original workflow: The authors estimated nucleated cell counts from reference gene primer amplification. Method: immunoSEQ multiplex PCR; TCRdb's copy keeps in-frame clones and lacks some. V and J calls and clone size come straight from that table; D and trimming were deduced from the DNA. Altogether about 120,000 clones are present, more than 70% being singletons, with the ten largest covering 7.9%. The V segment lost 3 bases and the J segment 2 bases; nucleotides outside the gene matches: 8. This CDR3 is built from 16 residues. Germline V gene data show CDR1 as SGHVS and CDR2 as FQNEAQ. The TCR originated in a human donor in a cohort sampled during active COVID-19. The rearrangement uses TRBV7-8 and TRBJ2-7, with 9 bases matching TRBD1. Sequenced input: peripheral blood. The CDR3 DNA reads TGTGCCAGCAGCTTCGGGACAGGGTCAGGGACCTACGAGCAGTACTTC. Protein sequence: CASSFGTGSGTYEQYF.